The 8 T cell receptor beta chains listed next were all sequenced from one sample in a study of CD8+CD57+ T cells in acquired aplastic anemia (dated by TCRdb to the late 2010s). Sequencing took place on an Illumina HiSeq 2000. Genomic DNA was used as template for profiling of TCR beta VDJ combinations and CDR3 sequences. The public reads were reprocessed in TCRdb via fastp at Q25 and MiXCR, keeping in-frame beta chains. For every CDR3 protein sequence, its rows merge into one entry that carries the most common genes and DNA. Here the sample has roughly 58,000 distinct CDR3 sequences; around 55% occur a single time. Around 2.3% of the sample is in the top ten clones. Input material: sorted CD4+, CD8+, or CD8+CD57+ T cells (not recorded which) from PBMCs. The receptors derive from a human donor in good health, serving as a control.

This clonotype was recorded many times. The chain employs TRBV27 and TRBJ1-5, with TRBD1 matching over 8 bases. CDR3 size: 15 residues. The J segment lost 4 bases and the V segment lost 4 bases, leaving 6 bases of the junction unmatched. Germline values: CDR1 MNHEY, CDR2 SMNVEV (reference sequence). The CDR3 bases are TGTGCCAGCAGTTCCCCGGGGACAGGTAATCAGCCCCAGCATTTT. Protein product: CASSSPGTGNQPQHF.

In this sample, this clonotype turned up many times. DNA for the CDR3: TGTGCCAGCAGTTACTCGATCAGGATCTCCTATAATTCACCCCTCCACTTT. Protein: CASSYSIRISYNSPLHF. This chain uses TRBV6-2 or TRBV6-3 with TRBJ1-6; D unresolved. Germline V gene sequence: CDR1 MNHEY, CDR2 SVGEGT. V lost 0 bases to trimming and J lost 0 bases, with 9 bases between them. This CDR3 contains 17 residues.

The V gene is TRBV20-1, the J gene TRBJ2-7; TRBD2 agrees at 10 bases. Germline loops: CDR1 DFQATT, CDR2 SNEGSKA (reference sequence). Germline trimming cut 7 bases from V and 5 bases from J; bases unmatched to any gene: 5. The CDR3 sequence is 12 residues long. The CDR3 loop reads CSVPSGSHEQYF. CDR3 coding DNA: TGCAGTGTCCCTAGCGGGAGTCACGAGCAGTACTTC.

This clonotype was recorded a few times. The J gene is TRBJ2-6, the V gene TRBV7-2; D remains ambiguous. CDR1 SGHTA and CDR2 FQGNSA come from the germline V gene. Trimming shortened V by 11 bases and J by 0 bases, and 14 bases separated the two germline ends. The length of the CDR3 is 15 residues. The CDR3: CARNFQDSGANVLTF. CDR3 DNA sequence: TGTGCCCGCAACTTCCAGGACTCTGGGGCCAACGTCCTGACTTTC. The full variable domain, rest sourced from reference TRBV7-2 and TRBJ2-6, is GAGVSQSPSNKVTEKGKDVELRCDPISGHTALYWYRQSLGQGLEFLIYFQGNSAPDKSGLPSDRFSAERTGGSVSTLTIQRTQQEDSAVYLCARNFQDSGANVLTFGAGSRLTVL.

This clonotype occurred once. The rearrangement joins TRBV12-3 or TRBV12-4 to TRBJ1-1; D is possibly TRBD1 (6 bases). V gave up 9 bases and J gave up 4 bases, with 15 bases separating them. This CDR3 is 13 amino acids long. The CDR3 DNA reads TGTGCCAGTCAGGGGATTAGGAGCACTGAAGCTTTCTTT. Encoded protein: CASQGIRSTEAFF.

Worth noting for this clonotype: One junction end disagrees with the germline gene, perhaps due to a read error. The rearrangement uses TRBV7-2 and TRBJ2-7, with a weak D call TRBD2 (6 bases). CDR3 length: 13 amino acids. From germline, CDR1 is SGHTA and CDR2 FQGNSA. The CDR3 region is CASSLRDGYEQYF. CDR3 coding DNA: TGCGCCAGCAGCTTGCGGGACGGCTACGAGCAGTACTTC.

This clonotype was counted only a few times. This chain links TRBV19 with TRBJ1-6; D unclear. Germline assignment: CDR1 LNHDA and CDR2 SQIVND (reference sequence). Trimming shortened V by 6 bases and J by 10 bases, and 10 bases separated the two germline ends. CDR3 length: 12 residues. The CDR3 protein is CASREGNSPLHF. The DNA of the CDR3 is TGTGCCAGTAGGGAGGGTAACTCACCCCTCCACTTT.

This chain uses TRBV10-1 with TRBJ1-1, with D possibly matching TRBD1 (6 bases). Per germline, CDR1 WNHNN and CDR2 SYGVQD (reference sequence). CDR3 length: 14 amino acids. V was trimmed by 4 bases and J by 1 base, leaving 10 bases between them. The CDR3 sequence: CASSGNRANTEAFF. The CDR3 DNA sequence: TGCGCCAGCAGTGGAAACAGGGCGAACACTGAAGCTTTCTTT.